This T cell receptor (beta chain) was recovered during a study of cytotoxic CD8 clonotypes in ibrutinib-treated CLL. Overall study context: The response samples were taken once patients had been treated for a median of about 12 months, range 6 to 36. Notes on the study in general: For progressing versus sustained-remission patients, sampling times were not the same. At ibrutinib response, clonality increased, and at progression it declined back toward baseline. Public clonotypes, an uncommon group, contracted or remained stable on treatment.

As to this clone: The target antigen is unknown.

The V gene lost 3 bases and the J gene lost 6 bases, with 17 bases spanning the gap. Germline CDR1 GTSNPN, CDR2 SVGIG (reference sequence). This CDR3 comprises 14 residues. Repertoires were generated with immunoSEQ multiplex PCR, while TCRdb's copy carries only in-frame clones and drops some. The data contain 30,000 to 40,000 clones, 69% of them seen just once; the ten biggest clones take up 25% to 35%. The sequence was collected from a human donor with chronic lymphocytic leukemia. Source: PBMCs, taken before ibrutinib treatment. The chain employs TRBV30 and TRBJ1-1, with D possibly TRBD1 on 5 matching bases. The CDR3 DNA reads TGTGCCTGGAGCGAGGGACCGTCGGTGGCTGAAGCTTTCTTT. Protein sequence: CAWSEGPSVAEAFF.